These 9 T cell receptor beta chains were sequenced from one sample in a study of shared clonotypes between healthy human individuals. Repertoires were generated with immunoSEQ multiplex PCR, while TCRdb's copy carries only in-frame clones and drops some. In the table there are 2.3 million or so clones, approximately 95% of which are singletons. The source material was naive CD4+ T cells from PBMCs. Subset of the sample: CD45RA+ positively selected. The receptors were sampled from a man aged 18 to 35 in good health. Some clones in this sample may be carry-over from other donors' samples.

This sequence joins TRBV15 and TRBJ2-7; D might be TRBD1 (5 bases). CDR1 is LNHNV and CDR2 is YYDKDF in the germline V gene (reference sequence). V lost 4 bases, J lost 3 bases, and 13 bases lay in between. The CDR3 is 14 amino acids. In DNA, the CDR3 is TGTGCCACCAGCAAAACCCAGGGCAACTACGAGCAGTACTTC. Translating gives CATSKTQGNYEQYF.

Regarding this clone: Within the sample, other DNA sequences also encode this same CDR3. This chain links TRBV6-6 with TRBJ2-1; TRBD2 matches at 7 bases. Germline V gene lookup returns CDR1 MNHNY and CDR2 SVGAGI (reference sequence). This CDR3 is 15 amino acids long. J was trimmed by 4 bases and V by 0 bases; bases with no gene match: 3. DNA of the CDR3: TGTGCCAGCAGTTACTCGCCTAGCGGTTACAATGAGCAGTTCTTC. This codes for CASSYSPSGYNEQFF.

The chain recombines TRBV19 with TRBJ2-6, with 12 bases lining up with TRBD1. V was clipped by 5 bases and J by 4 bases; unmatched bases: 9. This CDR3 comprises 18 residues. Germline CDR1 and CDR2: LNHDA and SQIVND (reference sequence). Written as DNA, the CDR3 is TGTGCCAGTAGTGTATTCGGGACAGGGGGCGCCGGGGCCAACGTCCTGACTTTC. Translated: CASSVFGTGGAGANVLTF.

J is TRBJ2-5 and V is TRBV5-6; the D is unclear. The V end was cut by 5 bases, the J end by 4 bases, with 6 bases between. Germline V lookup: CDR1 SGHDT, CDR2 YYEEEE. This CDR3 is built from 11 residues. CDR3 in amino acids: CASSSAETQYF. CDR3 bases: TGTGCCAGCAGTAGTGCAGAGACCCAGTACTTC.

The J gene is TRBJ2-3, the V gene TRBV29-1; D call uncertain. The germline V gene has CDR1 SQVTM and CDR2 ANQGSEA. Between the trimmed V and J ends, which lost 7 bases and 6 bases, there was a span of 8 bases. The CDR3 is 10 residues long. CDR3 protein: CSAIKDTQYF. The CDR3 DNA is TGCAGCGCGATCAAGGATACGCAGTATTTT.

The rearrangement joins TRBV7-2 to TRBJ1-5; D might be TRBD1 (5 bases). The CDR3 covers 16 residues. Germline V gene data show CDR1 as SGHTA and CDR2 as FQGNSA. V lost 1 base and J 2 bases, leaving 12 bases between the germline ends. In DNA form, the CDR3 reads TGTGCCAGCAGCTTAGAAGGGGCAATAGGCAATCAGCCCCAGCATTTT. Its translation: CASSLEGAIGNQPQHF.

The chain has TRBV5-1 and TRBJ2-5; 9 positions agree with TRBD1. The CDR3 runs to 14 residues. Germline CDR1 reads SGHRS; CDR2 reads YFSETQ. V lost 4 bases to trimming and J lost 4 bases; unmatched junction nucleotides: 5. CDR3 sequence: CASSTGQGRETQYF. The CDR3 DNA reads as TGCGCCAGCAGCACAGGACAGGGGAGAGAGACCCAGTACTTC.

J is TRBJ1-2 and V is TRBV30; D is undetermined. V was cut by 5 bases and J by 5 bases, with 12 bases left in between. CDR3 length equals 12 residues. Germline V gene sequence: CDR1 GTSNPN, CDR2 SVGIG (reference sequence). CDR3 bases: TGTGCCTGGGGGCCCGCCGGGTATGGCTACACCTTC. Amino acids: CAWGPAGYGYTF.

The V and J genes are TRBV30 and TRBJ1-6; D unresolved. Germline V gene data show CDR1 as GTSNPN and CDR2 as SVGIG (reference sequence). There are 13 residues in the CDR3. The V gene lost 0 bases and the J gene lost 6 bases, with 6 bases spanning the gap. CDR3 DNA: TGTGCCTGGAGTGTAGGCAGTAATTCACCCCTCCACTTT. Translated: CAWSVGSNSPLHF.